These 19 T cell receptor beta chains came from one sample sequenced in a study of T cells after yellow fever vaccination. TCRdb used MiXCR to reprocess the 5' RACE reads, holding one entry per CDR3 protein. The sample carries a few hundred thousand distinct CDR3 sequences, 17% recorded once. The sequenced sample was PBMCs, obtained 5 days after the first yellow fever vaccination. All receptors derive from a man aged 18 to 35 who received the YFV17D yellow fever vaccine.

This chain joins TRBV11-2 and TRBJ2-7; tentatively, D is TRBD1 (6 bases). In germline, CDR1 is SGHAT, CDR2 FQNNGV. V lost 0 bases, J lost 0 bases, and 9 bases lay in between. The CDR3 has 15 amino acids. This chain's CDR3 is CASSLEGQSSYEQYF. The DNA of the CDR3 is TGTGCCAGCAGCTTAGAAGGACAGAGCTCCTACGAGCAGTACTTC.

The CDR3: CASSSRQGLTEAFF. As DNA, the CDR3 is TGTGCCAGCAGCTCCAGACAGGGACTAACTGAAGCTTTCTTT. The rearrangement uses TRBV7-2 and TRBJ1-1; 7 positions match TRBD1. V shed 4 bases and J 5 bases; nucleotides not matched to a gene: 7. The germline V gene has CDR1 SGHTA and CDR2 FQGNSA. This CDR3 comprises 14 residues.

Only a few counts were recorded for this clonotype. The V call is TRBV28, the J call TRBJ1-2; perhaps TRBD1 as D (6 bases). V gave up 1 base and J gave up 8 bases, with 17 bases separating them. Germline CDR1 is MDHEN and CDR2 is SYDVKM. The CDR3 covers 15 residues. The CDR3 region has the DNA TGTGCCAGCAGTTTATCTGCGGGGGCCTTAAGCGGCTACACCTTC. Amino acid sequence: CASSLSAGALSGYTF.

There are a few counts of this clonotype. This chain links TRBV9 with TRBJ2-5, with TRBD1 matching 7 bases. The J segment lost 3 bases and the V segment lost 3 bases, leaving 5 bases of the junction unmatched. The CDR3 is made up of 14 amino acids. CDR1 SGDLS and CDR2 YYNGEE come from the germline V gene. CDR3 loop: CASSAGTEEETQYF. The DNA of the CDR3 is TGTGCCAGCAGCGCCGGGACAGAAGAAGAGACCCAGTACTTC.

This clonotype turned up a few times. The rearrangement uses TRBV7-2 and TRBJ1-2, with 11 bases aligning to TRBD1. Unmatched junction bases numbered 7, after V lost 7 bases and J lost 3 bases. The germline V gene encodes CDR1 SGHTA and CDR2 FQGNSA. The CDR3 consists of 15 residues. CDR3 sequence: CASTTPGQGDYGYTF. The CDR3 region has the DNA TGTGCCAGCACCACCCCGGGACAGGGGGACTATGGCTACACCTTC. Full variable domain (rest looked up from reference TRBV7-2 and TRBJ1-2): GAGVSQSPSNKVTEKGKDVELRCDPISGHTALYWYRQSLGQGLEFLIYFQGNSAPDKSGLPSDRFSAERTGGSVSTLTIQRTQQEDSAVYLCASTTPGQGDYGYTFGSGTRLTVV.

This clonotype was recorded many times. The CDR3 DNA is TGTGCCAGCAGTTTATTTTTCAGGCGCACCGGGGAGCTGTTTTTT. Translated: CASSLFFRRTGELFF. The chain employs TRBV12-3 or TRBV12-4 and TRBJ2-2; the D is unclear. The CDR3 runs to 15 residues. Between the trimmed V and J ends, which lost 2 bases and 4 bases, there was a span of 11 bases.

Ten or more counts support this clonotype. The chain couples TRBV4-1 to TRBJ1-4, with a weak D call TRBD1 (5 bases). Germline CDR1 is MGHRA and CDR2 is YSYEKL. V was pared by 5 bases and J by 7 bases, with 17 bases between. The CDR3 contains 15 residues. CDR3 bases: TGCGCCAGCAGCGGGGCAGCCTCGGGCGGTGAAAAACTGTTTTTT. Translated, it gives CASSGAASGGEKLFF.

This clonotype turned up a few times. The chain carries TRBV29-1 and TRBJ1-1; D unresolved. Germline values: CDR1 SQVTM, CDR2 ANQGSEA. Trimming took 3 bases from V and 1 from J, leaving 9 bases between them. The CDR3 totals 13 residues. The CDR3 DNA follows: TGCAGCGTTGATGCGCAGCCGAACACTGAAGCTTTCTTT. Translated, it gives CSVDAQPNTEAFF.

This clonotype turned up a few times. This sequence joins TRBV5-1 and TRBJ1-1, with 10 bases fitting TRBD1. The CDR3 consists of 13 residues. V shed 3 bases, J shed 6 bases, and the junction held 2 bases outside the gene matches. CDR1 is SGHRS, CDR2 YFSETQ, per germline. CDR3 bases: TGCGCCAGCAGCTGGGACAGGGGCCCTGAAGCTTTCTTT. Protein product: CASSWDRGPEAFF. The entire variable domain, with the rest obtained from reference TRBV5-1 and TRBJ1-1, is as follows: KAGVTQTPRYLIKTRGQQVTLSCSPISGHRSVSWYQQTPGQGLQFLFEYFSETQRNKGNFPGRFSGRQFSNSRSEMNVSTLELGDSALYLCASSWDRGPEAFFGQGTRLTVV.

The rearrangement joins TRBV6-1 to TRBJ1-3; 9 positions agree with TRBD1. CDR3 length: 15 amino acids. Germline CDR1 reads MNHNS; CDR2 reads SASEGT. Unmatched junction bases numbered 4, after V lost 5 bases and J lost 2 bases. The CDR3 DNA is TGTGCCAGCAGTCGACAGGGGGACCCTGGAAACACCATATATTTT. Translated: CASSRQGDPGNTIYF.

CDR3 in DNA: TGTGCCAGCAGCGGGAGGGGTAGCTATGGCTACACCTTC. Its translation: CASSGRGSYGYTF. This chain connects TRBV5-4 to TRBJ1-2, with TRBD1 as a possible D gene (5 bases). There are 13 residues in the CDR3. Germline CDR1 reads SGHNT; CDR2 reads YYREEE (reference sequence). V was shortened by 4 bases and J by 4 bases, with 11 bases between the two germline ends.

This clonotype was detected only a few times. Mismatch with germline at one junction end may stem from a read error. V and J are TRBV5-1 and TRBJ1-1; tentatively, D is TRBD1 (6 bases). The V gene's germline CDR1 is SGHRS and CDR2 YFSETQ. The CDR3 is made up of 14 amino acids. This chain's CDR3 is CASSWDGQNTEDFF. The CDR3 DNA reads as TGCGCCAGCAGCTGGGACGGACAGAACACTGAAGATTTCTTT.

This clonotype was picked up a small number of times. The chain couples TRBV11-2 to TRBJ2-3; 9 positions match TRBD2. The ends lost 1 base at V and 2 bases at J; junction bases unmatched: 4. Germline V gene sequence: CDR1 SGHAT, CDR2 FQNNGV. This CDR3 is built from 16 residues. The CDR3 bases are TGTGCCAGCAGCTTAGGTAGCGGGGGCTTCACAGATACGCAGTATTTT. It yields the protein CASSLGSGGFTDTQYF. The entire variable domain, with the rest obtained from reference TRBV11-2 and TRBJ2-3, is as follows: EAGVAQSPRYKIIEKRQSVAFWCNPISGHATLYWYQQILGQGPKLLIQFQNNGVVDDSQLPKDRFSAERLKGVDSTLKIQPAKLEDSAVYLCASSLGSGGFTDTQYFGPGTRLTVL.

V is TRBV7-6 and J is TRBJ1-2; D is undetermined. Trimming stripped 5 bases from V and 6 bases from J, with 19 bases between. CDR3 length: 15 residues. Germline V gene lookup returns CDR1 SGHVS and CDR2 FNYEAQ. CDR3 bases: TGTGCCAGCAGCCTGAATGGCATGGCAGGTCATGGCTACACCTTC. Protein product: CASSLNGMAGHGYTF.

The chain carries TRBV27 and TRBJ2-7, with 7 bases lining up with TRBD1. V dropped 4 bases and J dropped 2; count of bases not matched to a gene: 8. Germline assignment: CDR1 MNHEY and CDR2 SMNVEV (reference sequence). The CDR3 spans 15 residues. DNA for the CDR3: TGTGCCAGCAGTTCTCCCTCGCAGGGGGCCTACGAGCAGTACTTC. This translates into CASSSPSQGAYEQYF.

This clonotype was found once. This chain links TRBV6-1 with TRBJ1-1, with 7 bases identical to TRBD1. Losses at the gene ends were 10 bases for V and 1 base for J; bases not matched to a gene: 9. The CDR3 runs 14 residues. The germline CDR1 and CDR2 sequences are MNHNS and SASEGT. The CDR3 DNA is TGTGCCACACGACAGGGTGGGGGGAACACTGAAGCTTTCTTT. Its protein is CATRQGGGNTEAFF.

V and J are TRBV7-8 and TRBJ2-1; TRBD2 agrees at 15 bases. Germline lookup yields CDR1 SGHVS and CDR2 FQNEAQ. With V trimmed by 5 bases and J by 8 bases, 7 bases remained unmatched. The CDR3 consists of 16 residues. The CDR3 is CASSQRTSGGGDEQFF. The CDR3 nucleotides read TGTGCCAGCAGCCAACGGACTAGCGGGGGGGGGGATGAGCAGTTCTTC.

This clonotype has more than one count but fewer than ten. J is TRBJ2-6 and V is TRBV10-3, with D possibly matching TRBD1 (5 bases). Germline-derived CDR1 and CDR2 are ENHRY and SYGVKD. This CDR3 has 15 residues. Trimming removed 6 bases from V and 0 bases from J, with 9 bases in between. CDR3 bases: TGTGCCATCAGCAGAAGGGGCTCTGGGGCCAACGTCCTGACTTTC. It yields the protein CAISRRGSGANVLTF.

The rearrangement uses TRBV6-5 and TRBJ1-6; D unclear. Germline V gene data show CDR1 as MNHEY and CDR2 as SVGAGI. This CDR3 comprises 13 residues. Deletions cut 0 bases from V and 9 bases from J, with 6 bases between. CDR3 sequence: CASSYSVISPLHF. CDR3 nucleotides: TGTGCCAGCAGTTACTCAGTCATTTCACCCCTCCACTTT.